This is a list of T cell receptor beta chains from one sample in a study of blood T cell repertoires in COVID-19. Assay used: immunoSEQ multiplex PCR; TCRdb lists only in-frame clones, some missing. Counted here are 30,000 to 40,000 clones, about 84% occurring once; the ten biggest clones make up around 3%. Sequenced material: peripheral blood. These receptors originate from a man aged 65-85 years with COVID-19, enrolled during active disease. The CDR3 runs from the conserved cysteine through the conserved F or W. A D gene is named only where the DNA matches it firmly. Expanded clones get a size class; other rows say once, few or many, or leave the size out.

D gene,J gene,V gene,clone size,CDR3 DNA,CDR3 protein
.,TRBJ1-6,TRBV7-3,.,TGTGCCAGCAGCTCAAGGGTGGGGGCACAGAATTCACCCCTCCACTTT,CASSSRVGAQNSPLHF
TRBD2,TRBJ2-2,TRBV18,.,TGTGCCAGCTCACCAAGGCCGACTAGCGGGAGCCCCGGGGAGCTGTTTTTT,CASSPRPTSGSPGELFF
TRBD2,TRBJ2-7,TRBV30,.,TGTGCCTGGACCCCATGGGGACTAGCGGAGGGCTACGAGCAGTACTTC,CAWTPWGLAEGYEQYF
.,TRBJ1-1,TRBV19,.,TGTGCCAGTAGCCGGGTCGGTAACACTGAAGCTTTCTTT,CASSRVGNTEAFF
.,TRBJ1-5,TRBV28,.,TGTGCCAGCAGTTTATTCCTATCACCCCAGCCCCAGCATTTT,CASSLFLSPQPQHF
TRBD1,TRBJ1-1,TRBV28,.,TGTGCCAGCAGTCCCGGGGACAGGGAGGGCACTGAAGCTTTCTTT,CASSPGDREGTEAFF
.,TRBJ2-7,TRBV27,.,TGTGCCAGCAGTCCATCACAGGGTGAAAGGGCCTACGAGCAGTACTTC,CASSPSQGERAYEQYF
TRBD2,TRBJ2-7,TRBV7-3,medium-sized,TGTGCCAGCAGCATAGCGGGAGGGCCCTACGAGCAGTACTTC,CASSIAGGPYEQYF
TRBD2,TRBJ2-1,TRBV15,few,TGTGCCACCAGCGTACCGCCGGGACTAATCTACAATGAGCAGTTCTTC,CATSVPPGLIYNEQFF
TRBD1,TRBJ1-5,TRBV7-9,.,TGTGCCAGCAGGGGCAGGGGGCCGCATCAGCCCCAGCATTTT,CASRGRGPHQPQHF
.,TRBJ2-1,TRBV18,once,TGTGCCAGCTCACCGGGCCTCACGGCCTACAATGAGCAGTTCTTC,CASSPGLTAYNEQFF
.,TRBJ1-2,TRBV29-1,few,TGCAGCGTTGAGCAGGGGATATACGGCTACACCTTC,CSVEQGIYGYTF
TRBD1,TRBJ1-6,TRBV7-2,.,TGTGCCAGCAGCTTAGTTCAGGGGGCCGGCTCACCCCTCCACTTT,CASSLVQGAGSPLHF
.,TRBJ1-5,TRBV30,.,TGTGCCTGGAGTGGTGGAGGGAGGCAGCCCCAGCATTTT,CAWSGGGRQPQHF
.,TRBJ1-1,TRBV28,few,TGTGCCAGCAGTTTAGCGGGGGGCGCGGCTGAAGCTTTCTTT,CASSLAGGAAEAFF
.,TRBJ2-5,TRBV7-2,.,TGTGCCAGCACCCTCGGACAGCGGGAGACCCAGTACTTC,CASTLGQRETQYF
.,TRBJ1-5,TRBV5-8,few,TGTGCCAGCAGCCCAACGCAGGGCAATCAGCCCCAGCATTTT,CASSPTQGNQPQHF
TRBD1,TRBJ1-5,TRBV27,medium-sized,TGTGCCAGCTCCTGGGGGACAGGGCGGGTGGAGCCCCAGCATTTT,CASSWGTGRVEPQHF
.,TRBJ2-7,TRBV27,.,TGTGCCAGCAGTTTACAACCGGGGTCCAAGGAGGGCTACGAGCAGTACTTC,CASSLQPGSKEGYEQYF
TRBD1,TRBJ2-5,TRBV19,.,TGTGCCAGTAGTCCGACAGGGCTAGAGACCCAGTACTTC,CASSPTGLETQYF
.,TRBJ2-7,TRBV28,.,TGTGCCAGCAGTTTATGGTCCAGGGGGGTACCGTACGAGCAGTACTTC,CASSLWSRGVPYEQYF
.,TRBJ1-6,TRBV10-3,.,TGTGCCATCAGTGGTCAGGGGCGGTCTTCACCCCTCCACTTT,CAISGQGRSSPLHF
TRBD1,TRBJ2-7,TRBV7-2,.,TGTGCCAGCAGCTCGGACAGGGGATTATCCTACGAGCAGTACTTC,CASSSDRGLSYEQYF
TRBD2,TRBJ2-3,TRBV18,.,TGTGCCAGCTCGTCGGGACTAGACACAGATACGCAGTATTTT,CASSSGLDTDTQYF
.,TRBJ2-7,TRBV5-1,once,TGCGCCAGCAGCTTGGGTGCGGCAGGGTTACCCTACGAGCAGTACTTC,CASSLGAAGLPYEQYF
.,TRBJ2-1,TRBV9,.,TGTGCCAGCAGCGTGGAAAGCGGTAGTAGCTCCTACAATGAGCAGTTCTTC,CASSVESGSSSYNEQFF
TRBD2,TRBJ2-2,TRBV27,.,TGTGCCAGCAGTTTCCGACTAGCGGGAGAGGGGACCGGGGAGCTGTTTTTT,CASSFRLAGEGTGELFF
TRBD1,TRBJ2-1,TRBV6-5,.,TGTGCCAGCAGATGGGCCAGGGGGAATGAGCAGTTCTTC,CASRWARGNEQFF
.,TRBJ2-5,TRBV6-5,.,TGTGCCAGCAGTTACAGCATACCGGGGTCACAAGAGACCCAGTACTTC,CASSYSIPGSQETQYF
.,TRBJ2-7,TRBV21-1,few,TGTGCCAGCAGCAAGGTCCGATCAGGACTCTACGAGCAGTACTTC,CASSKVRSGLYEQYF
.,TRBJ1-5,TRBV5-5,.,TGTGCCAGCAGCTTTGGCAGATATAGCAATCAGCCCCAGCATTTT,CASSFGRYSNQPQHF
TRBD1,TRBJ1-1,TRBV28,.,TGTGCCAGCAGTTCACGGGACAGGGGAGTCACTGAAGCTTTCTTT,CASSSRDRGVTEAFF
TRBD1,TRBJ2-7,TRBV4-1,.,TGCGCCAGCAGCCAAGCGGACAGGGCCTACGAGCAGTACTTC,CASSQADRAYEQYF
.,TRBJ2-7,TRBV7-6,.,TGTGCCAGCAGCCCACAGGGCCTCTCCTACGAGCAGTACTTC,CASSPQGLSYEQYF
.,TRBJ2-2,TRBV7-2,.,TGTGCCAGCAGCTTGGACAATGTCGGGGAGCTGTTTTTT,CASSLDNVGELFF
.,TRBJ1-1,TRBV27,.,TGTGCCAGCAGTATAAACCGACAGAACACTGAAGCTTTCTTT,CASSINRQNTEAFF
.,TRBJ1-6,TRBV2,.,TGTGCCAGCAGGGGAGGGTCGGGCTCCTATAATTCACCCCTCCACTTT,CASRGGSGSYNSPLHF
.,TRBJ2-1,TRBV19,.,TGTGCCAGTAGTTCTTTTTCGGGAAGGTCCTACAATGAGCAGTTCTTC,CASSSFSGRSYNEQFF
TRBD2,TRBJ2-2,TRBV10-3,medium-sized,TGTGCCATCAACGGGGGGGCAGCGGGGGAGCTGTTTTTT,CAINGGAAGELFF
TRBD1,TRBJ1-1,TRBV19,.,TGTGCCAGTACCAGGGGGGCCGGGGGCTCGGTGGTGAACACTGAAGCTTTCTTT,CASTRGAGGSVVNTEAFF
.,TRBJ1-3,TRBV24-1,.,TGTGCCACCACCCCCAAACACCGTCCCCGATGGGGAAACACCATATATTTT,CATTPKHRPRWGNTIYF
.,TRBJ2-2,TRBV2,.,TGTGCCAGCAGTCTTACAGGGATCACCGGGGAGCTGTTTTTT,CASSLTGITGELFF
.,TRBJ2-1,TRBV11-1,once,TGTGCCAGCAGCAGTACTGTTAAGCAGTTCTTC,CASSSTVKQFF